The entry below gives a single TCR beta chain sequence along with its context. This record belongs to a study of shared clonotypes between healthy human individuals. V was clipped by 6 bases and J by 4 bases; unmatched bases: 11. CDR1 SQVTM and CDR2 ANQGSEA come from the germline V gene. The CDR3 has 15 residues. Each cell subset's genomic DNA was divided evenly among several immunoSEQ plates. Method: immunoSEQ multiplex PCR; TCRdb's copy keeps in-frame clones and lacks some. The sample lists over a million clones; 60% to 80% were seen once. The TCR sequence derives from a man aged 18 to 29 in good health. Sequenced sample: memory CD4+ T cells sorted from blood. Sample subset: CD45RA-negative fraction. The rearrangement links TRBV29-1 to TRBJ2-5, with 10 bases matching TRBD1. The CDR3 reads CSVAQSGTGAETQYF. CDR3 bases: TGCAGCGTGGCTCAATCAGGGACAGGGGCAGAGACCCAGTACTTC.